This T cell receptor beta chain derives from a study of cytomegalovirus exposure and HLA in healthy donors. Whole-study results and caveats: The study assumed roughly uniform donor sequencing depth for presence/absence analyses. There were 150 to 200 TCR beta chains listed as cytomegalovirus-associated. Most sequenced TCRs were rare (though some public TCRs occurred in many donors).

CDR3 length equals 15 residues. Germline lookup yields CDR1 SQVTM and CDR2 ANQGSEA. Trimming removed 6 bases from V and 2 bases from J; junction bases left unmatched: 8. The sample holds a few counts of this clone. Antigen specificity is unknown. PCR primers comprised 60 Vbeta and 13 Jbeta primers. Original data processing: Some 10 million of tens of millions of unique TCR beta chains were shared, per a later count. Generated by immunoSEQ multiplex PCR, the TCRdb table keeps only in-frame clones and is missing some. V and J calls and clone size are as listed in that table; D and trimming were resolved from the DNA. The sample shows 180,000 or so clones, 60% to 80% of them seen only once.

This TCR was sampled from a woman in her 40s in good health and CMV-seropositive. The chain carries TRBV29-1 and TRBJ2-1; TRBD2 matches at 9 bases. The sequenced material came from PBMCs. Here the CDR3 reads CSVAEAGGAYNEQFF. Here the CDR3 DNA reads TGCAGCGTAGCTGAAGCGGGAGGTGCCTACAATGAGCAGTTCTTC.